This T cell receptor (beta chain) was recovered during a study of blood T cell repertoires in COVID-19 (dated by TCRdb to between 2020 and 2021). Background for the entire study: Collaborator samples came from the United States, Italy and Spain and covered acute and convalescent phases of COVID-19. Where available, HLA class I and class II types were obtained from metadata supplied by the sample provider rather than from assay-based typing. The samples were drawn from the first 160 participants of the ongoing ImmuneRACE study and from 1,254 subjects provided by 6 global collaborators. Sample metadata almost always included a de-identified subject ID, COVID-19 status, age in years and sex. The prospective study material was composed of cDNA or gDNA derived from T cells, B-cell-depleted T cells, or PBMCs. The repertoires were released in a freely available public database intended as a resource for research on the immune response to SARS-CoV-2. The dataset comprised deeply sampled blood TCRbeta repertoires from subjects exposed to, actively infected with, or recovered from COVID-19. General conclusions and limits of the study: How much clinical and demographic metadata was included differed by source and by participant, and the metadata was provided uncurated.

Notes on this clone: This receptor's antigen is unknown. No much larger clone is present one base from it, and per-base qualities are unavailable.

The immunoSEQ Assay, a bias-controlled multiplex PCR, was used to amplify TCRbeta CDR3 regions from genomic DNA. In the paper's pipeline: Within the assay, amplification of reference gene primers was used to estimate how many nucleated cells each sample contained. To quantify the absolute abundance of each unique TCRbeta CDR3 rearrangement, sequence reads were collapsed and filtered. For each sample, productive Simpson clonality was calculated as the square root of Simpson's diversity index over productive rearrangements. Sourced from immuneACCESS, this table was stored by TCRdb with only in-frame sequences that have V and J called. A share of the clones is absent; for the studies checked, an unresolved V gene accounts for under half, and the remainder has no known explanation. The V and J calls and clone size were taken over from that table, and D and trimming were inferred from the DNA. The sample records approximately 220,000 clones, about 90% of which are singletons. Roughly 1.2% of the sample is in the top ten clones.

There are 13 amino acids in the CDR3, from cysteine to phenylalanine inclusive. The retained sequence is limited to the CDR3, 39 bases, with the frame set at the first base. Reading the germline V gene gives CDR1 SNHLY and CDR2 FYNNEI. V gives up 7 bases and J gives up 3 bases, and the segment between their germline ends measures 13 bases. Enrolling through a virtual design, the prospective study's participants ranged in age from about 18 to 89 years and lived across about two dozen United States geographic areas. Cohort assignment in the prospective study relied on participant-reported clinical history from a screening survey and a study questionnaire. Recovered participants in ImmuneRACE Cohort 3 were defined as having two consecutive negative NP/OP PCR tests, clearance from a healthcare professional, or resolution of symptoms. In the prospective study, mobile phlebotomists collected whole blood, serum and a nasopharyngeal or oropharyngeal swab from each participant. Participants in the prospective study had the option to provide additional blood draws and questionnaires over an approximately 2-month period. Blood samples from the prospective study were shipped frozen or at room temperature prior to DNA extraction.

The rearrangement joined TRBV2 to TRBJ2-7, with no D gene named confidently. The sequencing input was PBMCs or T cells enriched from blood (not recorded which). This receptor was taken from a man in his thirties or forties who had recovered from COVID-19. CDR3 protein: CASKILGGYEQYF. The DNA sequence reads TGTGCCAGCAAGATCCTAGGCGGCTACGAGCAGTACTTC.